These T cell receptor beta chains were read from a single sample in a study of cytomegalovirus exposure and HLA in healthy donors. Clones were read by immunoSEQ multiplex PCR, and TCRdb kept only the in-frame ones, dropping some. There are more than 130,000 clones in the sample; roughly 79% occur only once, and over 2.5% lies in the top ten. Sequencing used PBMCs. The receptor set was obtained from a male donor in good health and CMV-seronegative. CDR3s include the opening cysteine and the closing phenylalanine or tryptophan. Each record gives: clone size, D gene, J gene, V gene, CDR3 length, CDR3 DNA, CDR3 protein. The D gene is left open where the match is weak. Size is omitted from some rows. Given values are once, few, many or a class for expanded clones.

>NA|TRBD1|TRBJ2-3|TRBV7-9|14
TGTGCCAGCGGGATAGGGACAGGGGGAGATACGCAGTATTTT
CASGIGTGGDTQYF
>NA|NA|TRBJ1-1|TRBV4-1|13
TGCGCCAGCAGCCGAGACGAGTCACTAGGAGCTTTCTTT
CASSRDESLGAFF
>NA|NA|TRBJ1-6|TRBV19|12
TGTGCCAGTAGTATAATAGATTCACCCCTCCACTTT
CASSIIDSPLHF
>NA|TRBD1|TRBJ2-5|TRBV11-2|15
TGTGCCAGCAGACAGGGGGCCTTAGATTCAGGGGGCTCGTACTTC
CASRQGALDSGGSYF
>NA|TRBD1|TRBJ2-3|TRBV12-5|15
TGTGCTAGTTGTCCTCTCAGGGGGCCCACAGATACGCAGTATTTT
CASCPLRGPTDTQYF
>once|NA|TRBJ1-3|TRBV10-3|19
TGTGCCATCAGTGAGTCGCGGGGGGCCTTCAGATCCTCTGGAAACACCATATATTTT
CAISESRGAFRSSGNTIYF
>NA|TRBD2|TRBJ2-2|TRBV10-2|16
TGCGCCAGCAGTGAACTAGCGGGGGGTGACACCGGGGAGCTGTTTTTT
CASSELAGGDTGELFF
>few|NA|TRBJ2-1|TRBV5-6|15
TGTGCCAGCAGCCCTGGGCCTAGCTCGATCAATGAGCAGTTCTTC
CASSPGPSSINEQFF
>few|NA|TRBJ2-1|TRBV6-5|15
TGTGCCAGCAGTCGACCCGCCCTTAGGGGCAATGAGCAGTTCTTC
CASSRPALRGNEQFF
>NA|TRBD2|TRBJ2-3|TRBV9|18
TGTGCCAGCAGCGAGGGACTAGCGGGAGGGGGCCTCCCCGATACGCAGTATTTT
CASSEGLAGGGLPDTQYF
>many|NA|TRBJ1-1|TRBV6-6|13
TGTGCCAGCAGTTACTCGAGTCTCGATACAGCTTTCTTT
CASSYSSLDTAFF
>few|TRBD1|TRBJ1-2|TRBV30|14
TGTGCCTGGGGGACAGGGGGCTGGGGCTATGGCTACACCTTC
CAWGTGGWGYGYTF
>few|TRBD2|TRBJ2-7|TRBV30|15
TGTGCCTGGAGTGTATGGGCGGGGGAGCCCTACGAGCAGTACTTC
CAWSVWAGEPYEQYF
>NA|NA|TRBJ2-7|TRBV5-5|15
TGTGCCAGCAGCTTGGTGGGCCAGCCCTACTACGAGCAGTACTTC
CASSLVGQPYYEQYF
>NA|TRBD1|TRBJ1-1|TRBV15|15
TGTGCCACCAGCAGAGATACAAGAACAGGGGCCGAAGCTTTCTTT
CATSRDTRTGAEAFF
>few|NA|TRBJ2-7|TRBV19|12
TGTGCCAGTAGGGACTCGGGATACGAGCAGTACTTC
CASRDSGYEQYF
>NA|NA|TRBJ1-4|TRBV27|14
TGTGCCAGCAGTGCCCAGGGGCTGTACGAAAAACTGTTTTTT
CASSAQGLYEKLFF
>NA|NA|TRBJ1-5|TRBV30|13
TGTGCCTGGAGTCGGGAGGGGAATCAGCCCCAGCATTTT
CAWSREGNQPQHF
>NA|TRBD1|TRBJ1-5|TRBV30|13
TGTGCCTCTACAGGGGGCGCCAATCAGCCCCAGCATTTT
CASTGGANQPQHF
>NA|TRBD2|TRBJ2-5|TRBV4-3|17
TGCGCCAGCAGCCAAGACGTCGGGGGGGCTGACCTTGAGTCCCAGTACTTC
CASSQDVGGADLESQYF
>NA|NA|TRBJ2-2|TRBV4-2|17
TGTGCCAGCAGCCAAGCACAAGGACAGCTCGCCTCCGAGGAGCTGTTTTTT
CASSQAQGQLASEELFF
>NA|NA|TRBJ1-6|TRBV7-9|14
TGTGCCAGCAGCTTAGACACCGAAGATTCACCCCTCCACTTT
CASSLDTEDSPLHF
>NA|TRBD1|TRBJ2-7|TRBV4-1|15
TGCGCCAGCAGCCAGGGACAGACCAACTCCTACGAGCAGTACTTC
CASSQGQTNSYEQYF
>NA|TRBD1|TRBJ1-5|TRBV7-9|14
TGTGCCAGCAGCTTCGGGACAGATGGTCAGCCCCAGCATTTT
CASSFGTDGQPQHF
>few|TRBD2|TRBJ2-1|TRBV30|15
TGTGCCTGGAAGGTTTGGCGGGACGGGAGGAATGAGCAGTTCTTC
CAWKVWRDGRNEQFF
>few|NA|TRBJ2-5|TRBV5-1|15
TGCGCCAGCAGCTTGGGAGATCAGGGAAGGGAGACCCAGTACTTC
CASSLGDQGRETQYF
>NA|NA|TRBJ1-6|TRBV13|14
TGTGCCAGCAGCTACAGGGAGAGGAATTCACCCCTCCACTTT
CASSYRERNSPLHF
>NA|NA|TRBJ1-5|TRBV30|13
TGTGCCTGGAGCCACAGGGGCAATCAGCCCCAGCATTTT
CAWSHRGNQPQHF
>NA|NA|TRBJ1-1|TRBV7-7|13
TGTGCTAGCAGCTTAGGTAGGAACACTGAAGCTTTCTTT
CASSLGRNTEAFF
>few|NA|TRBJ1-3|TRBV7-2|12
TGTGCCAGCAGCTCCGCTGGAAACACCATATATTTT
CASSSAGNTIYF
>NA|TRBD1|TRBJ1-6|TRBV25-1|14
TGTGCCAGCAGTGGGACAGGAGTAAATTCACCCCTCCACTTT
CASSGTGVNSPLHF
>NA|NA|TRBJ2-2|TRBV7-2|14
TGTGCCAGCAGCTTTGGACAGTCGACCGGGGAGCTGTTTTTT
CASSFGQSTGELFF
>NA|TRBD1|TRBJ2-7|TRBV5-1|16
TGCGCCAGCAGCCGGGACCGGGACAGGGGCGGAGTTGGGCAGTACTTC
CASSRDRDRGGVGQYF
>NA|TRBD1|TRBJ1-6|TRBV6-4|15
TGTGCCAGCAGTGAAGCTACAGGGGGCGACTCACCCCTCCACTTT
CASSEATGGDSPLHF
>NA|NA|TRBJ1-1|TRBV5-1|13
TGCGCCAGCAGCCCGGTTATGAACACTGAAGCTTTCTTT
CASSPVMNTEAFF
>NA|TRBD1|TRBJ2-7|TRBV5-1|14
TGCGCCAGCAGCCAAATGGACAGGCCCTACGAGCAGTACTTC
CASSQMDRPYEQYF
>few|NA|TRBJ1-1|TRBV6-6|14
TGTGCCAGCAGTGCAGACAGATTGAACACTGAAGCTTTCTTT
CASSADRLNTEAFF
>NA|NA|TRBJ1-4|TRBV30|14
TGTGCCTGGAGTGTACTGGGCAGCCTCCCAAAACTGTTTTTT
CAWSVLGSLPKLFF
>few|NA|TRBJ2-7|TRBV5-4|16
TGTGCCAGCAGCTTGGGACTAGTGGGGGTCACCTACGAGCAGTACTTC
CASSLGLVGVTYEQYF
>NA|TRBD1|TRBJ2-7|TRBV2|14
TGTGCCAGCAGTTGGGACAGGGGGTCCTACGAGCAGTACTTC
CASSWDRGSYEQYF
>NA|NA|TRBJ1-4|TRBV7-2|15
TGTGCCAGCAGCTTGGGGGGGCTAACTAATGAAAAACTGTTTTTT
CASSLGGLTNEKLFF
>NA|TRBD1|TRBJ2-7|TRBV12-5|14
TGTGCTAGTGCTTCGGGACAGGGTCCCTACGAGCAGTACTTC
CASASGQGPYEQYF
>NA|NA|TRBJ1-2|TRBV6-5|13
TGTGCCAGCAGTTATGGGCAGGACTATGGCTACACCTTC
CASSYGQDYGYTF
>NA|TRBD2|TRBJ2-1|TRBV6-1|14
TGTGCCAGCAGTGACGGGGGGGCGAGGAATGAGCAGTTCTTC
CASSDGGARNEQFF
>NA|TRBD1|TRBJ2-1|TRBV5-1|15
TGCGCCAGCAGCCTAGGGACAGGGCTCAGGAATGAGCAGTTCTTC
CASSLGTGLRNEQFF
>NA|NA|TRBJ2-7|TRBV15|15
TGTGCCACCAGCAGAGGAGGTAATTTGGACTACGAGCAGTACTTC
CATSRGGNLDYEQYF
>NA|TRBD2|TRBJ2-2|TRBV5-1|14
TGCGCCAGCAGCCCGAGGACTAGCGGCGGGGAGCTGTTTTTT
CASSPRTSGGELFF
>NA|NA|TRBJ1-1|TRBV18|14
TGTGCCAGCTCACCACCGGGGGGTCGGACTGAAGCTTTCTTT
CASSPPGGRTEAFF
>NA|TRBD1|TRBJ1-1|TRBV7-8|16
TGTGCCAGCAGCTTAGGGCAGGGGGCCTGGAACACTGAAGCTTTCTTT
CASSLGQGAWNTEAFF
>NA|TRBD1|TRBJ2-1|TRBV6-5|15
TGTGCCAGCAGTTACGAGGACAGGGTCTACAATGAGCAGTTCTTC
CASSYEDRVYNEQFF
>NA|TRBD1|TRBJ2-7|TRBV15|15
TGTGCCACCAGCGGTCCCGGGACAGGGCGGCGGGAGCAGTACTTC
CATSGPGTGRREQYF
>NA|NA|TRBJ1-1|TRBV11-2|13
TGTGCCAGCAGCTTAGGGGGGGAAGCTGAAGCTTTCTTT
CASSLGGEAEAFF
>NA|NA|TRBJ1-1|TRBV9|13
TGTGCCAGCAGCCTCCGGGGGGACACTGAAGCTTTCTTT
CASSLRGDTEAFF